This TCR beta chain was found in a study of OX40 agonist ivuxolimab in advanced cancers. Background on the study: Patients were 82.7% male with ages roughly 20 to 85, mean 60. Study-level points and caveats: In the 0.1 to 3.0 mg/kg range, CD4+ and CD8+ blood T cells had expanded clonally by week 6.

In regard to this clone: No antigen is known for it.

Sequencing was performed with immunoSEQ multiplex PCR; in TCRdb, only in-frame clones are kept and a portion is missing. This table has about 78,000 clones, roughly 84% appearing once. The CDR3 is made up of 15 amino acids. The V end lost 5 bases, the J end lost 4 bases, and 17 bases lay between the germline ends. In germline, CDR1 is SGHTA, CDR2 FQGNSA. The clonotype originates from an adult with an advanced solid tumor such as melanoma, head and neck, liver or kidney cancer. Sequences were derived from CD4+ or CD8+ T cells sorted from blood, sampled in a trial of the OX40 agonist ivuxolimab. This chain uses TRBV7-2 with TRBJ1-2; possibly TRBD1 for D (5 bases). The CDR3 DNA sequence: TGTGCCAGCAGCCGGGGGATGCGACAGTTCTATGGCTACACCTTC. Amino acids: CASSRGMRQFYGYTF. Using reference TRBV7-2 and TRBJ1-2 for the parts outside the CDR3, the full variable domain is GAGVSQSPSNKVTEKGKDVELRCDPISGHTALYWYRQSLGQGLEFLIYFQGNSAPDKSGLPSDRFSAERTGGSVSTLTIQRTQQEDSAVYLCASSRGMRQFYGYTFGSGTRLTVV.